The entry below gives a single TCR beta chain sequence along with its context. The record originates from a study of blood T cell repertoires in COVID-19. TCRdb's copy holds only in-frame clones and misses some; the assay was immunoSEQ multiplex PCR. This table holds 30,000 to 40,000 clones, roughly 78% found once. The sample comprised peripheral blood. The TCR sequence derives from a man older than 75 with active or convalescent COVID-19.

The CDR3 sequence is CASSLGPYTIYF. In DNA form, the CDR3 reads TGTGCCAGCAGCTTAGGTCCGTACACCATATATTTT. This chain connects TRBV11-3 to TRBJ1-3; D is undetermined. Germline V gives CDR1 SGHNT, CDR2 YENEEA. The CDR3 covers 12 residues. V lost 1 base, J lost 8 bases, and 6 bases lay in between. The entire variable domain, with the rest obtained from reference TRBV11-3 and TRBJ1-3, is as follows: EAGVVQSPRYKIIEKKQPVAFWCNPISGHNTLYWYLQNLGQGPELLIRYENEEAVDDSQLPKDRFSAERLKGVDSTLKIQPAELGDSAVYLCASSLGPYTIYFGEGSWLTVV.